Listed below are T cell receptor beta chains from one sample, sequenced in a study of blood T cell repertoires in COVID-19. The data were produced by immunoSEQ multiplex PCR, yet TCRdb's version contains in-frame clones alone and is incomplete. The repertoire consists of about 130,000 clones, with over 75% occurring once and the leading ten covering over 3.5%. Material: peripheral blood. These receptors were collected from an older woman with acute or convalescent COVID-19. CDR3s include the opening cysteine and the closing phenylalanine or tryptophan. Fields, in order: J gene, D gene, V gene, clone size, CDR3 DNA, CDR3 protein. D genes are given only for firm matches. Size values are once, few and many counts, or a class for expanded clones, and some rows have none.

j_gene: TRBJ1-5
d_gene: TRBD1
v_gene: TRBV28
abundance: .
CDR3nt: TGTGCCAGCAGTTCCCTGGGGACAGGGGGCCGACAGCCCCAGCATTTT
CDR3aa: CASSSLGTGGRQPQHF

j_gene: TRBJ1-2
d_gene: TRBD1
v_gene: TRBV10-3
abundance: .
CDR3nt: TGTGCCATCAGCAGAGGGACAGATCCCCTCTATGGCTACACCTTC
CDR3aa: CAISRGTDPLYGYTF

j_gene: TRBJ1-3
d_gene: .
v_gene: TRBV5-5
abundance: few
CDR3nt: TGTGCCAGCAGCCTGACAGGTGATACTGGAAACACCATATATTTT
CDR3aa: CASSLTGDTGNTIYF

j_gene: TRBJ2-5
d_gene: TRBD1
v_gene: TRBV4-1
abundance: .
CDR3nt: TGCGCCAGCAGCGCCTGGGACAGGGTCCAAGAGACCCAGTACTTC
CDR3aa: CASSAWDRVQETQYF

j_gene: TRBJ1-5
d_gene: .
v_gene: TRBV30
abundance: .
CDR3nt: TGTGCCTGGAGTGTAGGGGTCAATCAGCCCCAGCATTTT
CDR3aa: CAWSVGVNQPQHF

j_gene: TRBJ2-3
d_gene: .
v_gene: TRBV11-3
abundance: .
CDR3nt: TGTGCCAGCAGCTTACCTGGCACAGATACGCAGTATTTT
CDR3aa: CASSLPGTDTQYF

j_gene: TRBJ1-3
d_gene: TRBD1
v_gene: TRBV6-6
abundance: .
CDR3nt: TGTGCCAGCAGTCCCTCAGGGGGGCGCAGAAACACCATATATTTT
CDR3aa: CASSPSGGRRNTIYF

j_gene: TRBJ1-6
d_gene: .
v_gene: TRBV18
abundance: .
CDR3nt: TGTGCCAGCTCAAGGACATCTAACAATTCACCCCTCCACTTT
CDR3aa: CASSRTSNNSPLHF

j_gene: TRBJ1-1
d_gene: TRBD1
v_gene: TRBV6-1
abundance: once
CDR3nt: TGTGCCAGCAGTACTCGACAGGGGGCGCAGAGTGAAGCTTTCTTT
CDR3aa: CASSTRQGAQSEAFF

j_gene: TRBJ2-5
d_gene: .
v_gene: TRBV18
abundance: many
CDR3nt: TGTGCCAGCTCACCAATTACAGAACAAGAGACCCAGTACTTC
CDR3aa: CASSPITEQETQYF

j_gene: TRBJ2-7
d_gene: TRBD2
v_gene: TRBV7-8
abundance: .
CDR3nt: TGTGCCAGCAGCTTCAGCGGGGATTCCTACGAGCAGTACTTC
CDR3aa: CASSFSGDSYEQYF

j_gene: TRBJ2-1
d_gene: .
v_gene: TRBV7-2
abundance: .
CDR3nt: TGTGCCAGCAGCTTAGAGGGTACAGGGCCGCCCTACAATGAGCAGTTCTTC
CDR3aa: CASSLEGTGPPYNEQFF

j_gene: TRBJ2-1
d_gene: TRBD2
v_gene: TRBV4-2
abundance: .
CDR3nt: TGTGCCAGCAGCCAAGTCGCCAGACTAGCGGGAGGCTCATTCCCTAATAGTGAGCAGTTCTTC
CDR3aa: CASSQVARLAGGSFPNSEQFF

j_gene: TRBJ2-7
d_gene: TRBD2
v_gene: TRBV28
abundance: once
CDR3nt: TGTGCCAGCAGTGGATTACTAGCGGGAGTTAACTACGAGCAGTACTTC
CDR3aa: CASSGLLAGVNYEQYF

j_gene: TRBJ1-1
d_gene: .
v_gene: TRBV5-3
abundance: .
CDR3nt: TGTGCCAGAAGCATGACAGGCCTTGAAGCTTTCTTT
CDR3aa: CARSMTGLEAFF

j_gene: TRBJ2-2
d_gene: .
v_gene: TRBV24-1
abundance: .
CDR3nt: TGTGCCACAAGCCAGGTGACCACCGGGGAGCTGTTTTTT
CDR3aa: CATSQVTTGELFF

j_gene: TRBJ1-2
d_gene: .
v_gene: TRBV21-1
abundance: few
CDR3nt: TGTGCCAGCAGCAAAGCGGGGCCAGGGCGGGATGGTAACTATGGCTACACCTTC
CDR3aa: CASSKAGPGRDGNYGYTF

j_gene: TRBJ2-4
d_gene: .
v_gene: TRBV28
abundance: .
CDR3nt: TGTGCCAGCAGTTTGTTGGGGGGAGTTGCCAAAAACATTCAGTACTTC
CDR3aa: CASSLLGGVAKNIQYF

j_gene: TRBJ2-1
d_gene: TRBD2
v_gene: TRBV28
abundance: .
CDR3nt: TGTGCCAGCAGGCTGGACCGGACTAGAAATAATGAGCAGTTCTTC
CDR3aa: CASRLDRTRNNEQFF

j_gene: TRBJ2-3
d_gene: TRBD2
v_gene: TRBV7-3
abundance: .
CDR3nt: TGTGCCAGCAGCCCTAGCGGGATCGGGACAGATACGCAGTATTTT
CDR3aa: CASSPSGIGTDTQYF

j_gene: TRBJ1-2
d_gene: .
v_gene: TRBV28
abundance: .
CDR3nt: TGTGCCAGCAGTGTCCCCAGGGGTAACTATGGCTACACCTTC
CDR3aa: CASSVPRGNYGYTF

j_gene: TRBJ1-1
d_gene: .
v_gene: TRBV5-8
abundance: .
CDR3nt: TGTGCCAGCAGCTTGTTTACAGGGACTGAAGCTTTCTTT
CDR3aa: CASSLFTGTEAFF

j_gene: TRBJ1-1
d_gene: .
v_gene: TRBV25-1
abundance: once
CDR3nt: TGTGCCAGCAGTTCAGTGAACACTGAAGCTTTCTTT
CDR3aa: CASSSVNTEAFF

j_gene: TRBJ2-5
d_gene: .
v_gene: TRBV7-2
abundance: once
CDR3nt: TGTGCCAGCAGCTTAGCGGGGGGGCGGGAGACCCAGTACTTC
CDR3aa: CASSLAGGRETQYF

j_gene: TRBJ1-2
d_gene: TRBD1
v_gene: TRBV9
abundance: .
CDR3nt: TGTGCCAGCAGCGTATTCGACAGGGTAGGAGCCTATGGCTACACCTTC
CDR3aa: CASSVFDRVGAYGYTF